This T cell receptor (beta chain) was sequenced in a study of T cell repertoires in cytomegalovirus infection. As for the study in general: Selection of CMV epitopes for the study included recently identified HLA-C-restricted and well-studied HLA-B-restricted ones. CMV infection plus the matching HLA type was flagged by public TCR beta signatures. Study results and limitations: Ex vivo, HLA-C-restricted CMV-specific TCR beta clonotypes prevailed over the rest of the response. The study identified carriers of CMV plus the relevant HLA from cumulative public TCR beta family frequency.

This clonotype was seen at least ten times. The antigen is unknown. One entry per CDR3 protein results from TCRdb running MiXCR on the reads. The sample has over 250,000 distinct CDR3 sequences; approximately 22% are singletons. The source material was cultured PBMCs, sampled from culture after CMV antigen stimulation. This sequence was found in a human donor in good health (CMV status not recorded). Some clones in this sample may be carry-over from other donors' samples.

CDR3 in amino acids: CASSLQAGGSETQYF. CDR3 DNA: TGTGCCAGCAGCTTACAAGCGGGAGGATCCGAGACCCAGTACTTC. The chain carries TRBV7-2 and TRBJ2-5; 9 bases are shared with TRBD2. With V trimmed by 2 bases and J by 5 bases, 6 bases remained unmatched. The CDR3 has 15 residues. Germline V lookup: CDR1 SGHTA, CDR2 FQGNSA.